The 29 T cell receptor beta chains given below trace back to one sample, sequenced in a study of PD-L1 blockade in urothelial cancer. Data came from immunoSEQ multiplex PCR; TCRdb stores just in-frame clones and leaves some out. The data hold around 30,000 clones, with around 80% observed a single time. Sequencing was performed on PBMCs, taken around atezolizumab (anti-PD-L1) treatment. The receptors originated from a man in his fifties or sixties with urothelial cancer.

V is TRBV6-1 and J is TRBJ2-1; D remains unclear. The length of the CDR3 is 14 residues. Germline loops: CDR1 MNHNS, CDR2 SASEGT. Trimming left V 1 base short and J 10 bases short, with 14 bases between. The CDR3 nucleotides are TGTGCCAGCAGTGAAGTATTCCCTAGTGGGGAGCAGTTCTTC. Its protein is CASSEVFPSGEQFF.

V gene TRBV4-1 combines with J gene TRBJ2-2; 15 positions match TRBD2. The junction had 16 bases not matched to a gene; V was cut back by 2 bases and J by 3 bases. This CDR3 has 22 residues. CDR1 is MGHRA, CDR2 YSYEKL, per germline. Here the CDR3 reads CASSQRGGGWTSGRVYTGELFF. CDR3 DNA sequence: TGCGCCAGCAGCCAAAGGGGGGGAGGTTGGACTAGCGGGAGGGTGTACACCGGGGAGCTGTTTTTT.

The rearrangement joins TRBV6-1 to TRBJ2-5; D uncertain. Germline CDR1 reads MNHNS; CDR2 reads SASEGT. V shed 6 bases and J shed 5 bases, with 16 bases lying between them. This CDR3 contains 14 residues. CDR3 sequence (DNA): TGTGCCAGCAGCGTCGCGGTTAGAGCGGAGACCCAGTACTTC. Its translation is CASSVAVRAETQYF.

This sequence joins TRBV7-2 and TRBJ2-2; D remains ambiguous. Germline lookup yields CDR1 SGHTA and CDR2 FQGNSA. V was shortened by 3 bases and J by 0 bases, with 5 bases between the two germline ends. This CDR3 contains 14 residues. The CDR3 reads CASSFSANTGELFF. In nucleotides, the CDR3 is TGTGCCAGCAGCTTCTCGGCGAACACCGGGGAGCTGTTTTTT.

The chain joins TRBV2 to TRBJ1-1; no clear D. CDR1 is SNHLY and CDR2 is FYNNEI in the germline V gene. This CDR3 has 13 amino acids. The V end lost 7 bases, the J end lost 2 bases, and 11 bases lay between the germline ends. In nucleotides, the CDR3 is TGTGCCAGCAACCGACGGGGTAACACTGAAGCTTTCTTT. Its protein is CASNRRGNTEAFF.

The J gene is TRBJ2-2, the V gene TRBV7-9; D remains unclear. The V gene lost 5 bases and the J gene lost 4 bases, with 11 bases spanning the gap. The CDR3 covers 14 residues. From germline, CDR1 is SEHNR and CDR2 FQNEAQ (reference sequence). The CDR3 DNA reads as TGTGCCAGCAGCCCCCCGAAACTCACCGGGGAGCTGTTTTTT. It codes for CASSPPKLTGELFF.

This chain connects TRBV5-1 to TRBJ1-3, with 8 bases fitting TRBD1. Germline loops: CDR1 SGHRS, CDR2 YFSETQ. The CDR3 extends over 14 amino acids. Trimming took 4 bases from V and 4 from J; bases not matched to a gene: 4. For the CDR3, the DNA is TGCGCCAGCAGCAACCGGGACAGGGGAAACACCATATATTTT. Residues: CASSNRDRGNTIYF.

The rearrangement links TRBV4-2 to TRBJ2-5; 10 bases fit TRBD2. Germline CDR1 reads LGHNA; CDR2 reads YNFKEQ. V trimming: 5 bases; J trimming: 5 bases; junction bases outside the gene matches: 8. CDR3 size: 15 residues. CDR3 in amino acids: CASSFTSGNKETQYF. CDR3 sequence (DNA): TGTGCCAGCAGCTTCACTAGCGGGAACAAGGAGACCCAGTACTTC.

CDR3 DNA: TGTGCCAGCAGCCAAGGTCAGGCGGAGGGACTAGCGGGAGCCCCCTACAATGAGCAGTTCTTC. It codes for CASSQGQAEGLAGAPYNEQFF. V gene TRBV4-2 combines with J gene TRBJ2-1; TRBD2 aligns across 14 bases. V lost 1 base to trimming and J lost 2 bases; unmatched junction nucleotides: 13. The CDR3 consists of 21 residues. Germline V lookup: CDR1 LGHNA, CDR2 YNFKEQ.

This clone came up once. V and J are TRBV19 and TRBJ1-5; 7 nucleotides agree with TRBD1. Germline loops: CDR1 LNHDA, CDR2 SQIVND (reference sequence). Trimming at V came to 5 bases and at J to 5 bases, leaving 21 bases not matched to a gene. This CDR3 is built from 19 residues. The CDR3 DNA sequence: TGTGCCAGTAGTCGCGGCCGGGTTAGGGGGCTCTCTACGGATCAGCCCCAGCATTTT. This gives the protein CASSRGRVRGLSTDQPQHF.

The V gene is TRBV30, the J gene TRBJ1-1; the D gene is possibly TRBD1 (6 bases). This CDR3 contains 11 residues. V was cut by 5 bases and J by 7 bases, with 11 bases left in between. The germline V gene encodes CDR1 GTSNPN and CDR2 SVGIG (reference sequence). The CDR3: CAWRKGGEAFF. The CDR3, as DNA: TGTGCCTGGCGTAAAGGGGGTGAAGCTTTCTTT.

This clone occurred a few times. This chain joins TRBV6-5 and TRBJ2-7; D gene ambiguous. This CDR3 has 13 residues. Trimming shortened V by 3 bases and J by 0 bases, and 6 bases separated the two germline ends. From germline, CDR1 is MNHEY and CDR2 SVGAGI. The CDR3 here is CASSYRYSYEQYF. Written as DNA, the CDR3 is TGTGCCAGCAGTTATCGGTACTCCTACGAGCAGTACTTC.

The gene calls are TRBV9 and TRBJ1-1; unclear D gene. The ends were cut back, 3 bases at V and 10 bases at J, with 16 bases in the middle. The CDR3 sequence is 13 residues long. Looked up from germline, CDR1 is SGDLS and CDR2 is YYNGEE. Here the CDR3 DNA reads TGTGCCAGCAGCGGGCGAATAGAGGCCTTAGCTTTCTTT. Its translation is CASSGRIEALAFF.

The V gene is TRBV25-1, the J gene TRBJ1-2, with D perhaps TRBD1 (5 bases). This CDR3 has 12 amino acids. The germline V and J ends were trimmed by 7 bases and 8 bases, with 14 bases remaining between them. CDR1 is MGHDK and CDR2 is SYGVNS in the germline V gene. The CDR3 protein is CASNRGIHGYTF. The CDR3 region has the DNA TGTGCCAGCAATAGGGGAATCCACGGCTACACCTTC.

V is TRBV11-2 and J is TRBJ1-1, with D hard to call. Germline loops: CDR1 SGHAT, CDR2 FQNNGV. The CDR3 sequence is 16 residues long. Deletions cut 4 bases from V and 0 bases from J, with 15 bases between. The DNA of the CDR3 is TGTGCCAGCAGCTCAGGATCTGACGGGATGAACACTGAAGCTTTCTTT. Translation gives CASSSGSDGMNTEAFF.

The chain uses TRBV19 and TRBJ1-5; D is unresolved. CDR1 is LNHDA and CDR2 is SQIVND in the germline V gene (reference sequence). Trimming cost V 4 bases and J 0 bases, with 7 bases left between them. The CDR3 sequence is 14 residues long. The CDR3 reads CASSTYNSNQPQHF. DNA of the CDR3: TGTGCCAGTAGTACATACAATAGCAATCAGCCCCAGCATTTT.

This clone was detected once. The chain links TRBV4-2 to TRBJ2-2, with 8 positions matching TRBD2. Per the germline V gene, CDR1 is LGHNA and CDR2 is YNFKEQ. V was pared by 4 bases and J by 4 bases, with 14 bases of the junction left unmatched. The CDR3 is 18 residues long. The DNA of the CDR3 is TGTGCCAGCAGCCCGTTTAAGCGGGAAGCGGGAGTCACCGGGGAGCTGTTTTTT. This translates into CASSPFKREAGVTGELFF.

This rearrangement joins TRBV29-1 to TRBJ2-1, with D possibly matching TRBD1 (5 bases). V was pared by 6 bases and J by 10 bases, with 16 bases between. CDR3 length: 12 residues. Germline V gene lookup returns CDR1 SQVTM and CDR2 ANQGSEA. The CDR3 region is CSVGLQGREQFF. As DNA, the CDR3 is TGCAGCGTCGGGCTCCAGGGTCGGGAGCAGTTCTTC.

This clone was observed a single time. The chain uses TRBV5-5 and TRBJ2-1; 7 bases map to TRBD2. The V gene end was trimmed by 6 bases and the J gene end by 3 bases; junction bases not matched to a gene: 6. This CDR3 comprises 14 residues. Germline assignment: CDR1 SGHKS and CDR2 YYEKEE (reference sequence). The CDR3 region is CASTVQRGYNEQFF. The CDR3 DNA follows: TGTGCCAGCACCGTCCAGCGGGGCTACAATGAGCAGTTCTTC. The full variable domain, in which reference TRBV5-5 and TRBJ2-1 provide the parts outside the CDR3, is DAGVTQSPTHLIKTRGQQVTLRCSPISGHKSVSWYQQVLGQGPQFIFQYYEKEERGRGNFPDRFSARQFPNYSSELNVNALLLGDSALYLCASTVQRGYNEQFFGPGTRLTVL.

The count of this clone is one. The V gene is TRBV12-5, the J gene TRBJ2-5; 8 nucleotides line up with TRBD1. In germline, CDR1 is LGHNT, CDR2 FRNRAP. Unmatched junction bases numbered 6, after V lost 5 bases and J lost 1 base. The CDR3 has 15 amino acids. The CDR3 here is CASGHGQGIQETQYF. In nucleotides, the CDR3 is TGTGCTAGTGGTCACGGACAGGGAATCCAAGAGACCCAGTACTTC.

CDR3 DNA sequence: TGTGCCAGCAGGGGACAGGGTCTGGCCGGGGAGCTGTTTTTT. Its translation is CASRGQGLAGELFF. This chain uses TRBV11-3 with TRBJ2-2, with TRBD1 matching over 9 bases. This CDR3 has 14 residues. CDR1 and CDR2 from the germline V gene are SGHNT and YENEEA. V was clipped by 6 bases and J by 6 bases; unmatched bases: 5.

CDR3 in DNA: TGCGCCAGCAGCGTGGGGCGGAGGGAGCAGTTCTTC. Translated, it gives CASSVGRREQFF. The V call is TRBV5-1, the J call TRBJ2-1; D is perhaps TRBD1 or TRBD2 (5 bases each). The CDR3 runs 12 residues. The germline CDR1 and CDR2 sequences are SGHRS and YFSETQ. V was trimmed by 4 bases and J by 10 bases, leaving 12 bases between them. Full variable domain (remainder filled in from reference TRBV5-1 and TRBJ2-1): KAGVTQTPRYLIKTRGQQVTLSCSPISGHRSVSWYQQTPGQGLQFLFEYFSETQRNKGNFPGRFSGRQFSNSRSEMNVSTLELGDSALYLCASSVGRREQFFGPGTRLTVL.

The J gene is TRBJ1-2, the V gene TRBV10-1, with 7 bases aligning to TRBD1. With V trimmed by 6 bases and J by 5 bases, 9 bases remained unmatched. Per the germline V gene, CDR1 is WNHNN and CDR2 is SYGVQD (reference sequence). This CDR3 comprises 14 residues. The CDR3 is CASSPGQLQYGYTF. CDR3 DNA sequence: TGCGCCAGCAGCCCGGGACAGCTACAATATGGCTACACCTTC.

The CDR3 loop reads CASKVSGVNEQFF. As DNA, the CDR3 is TGTGCCAGCAAGGTATCGGGTGTGAATGAGCAGTTCTTC. V gene TRBV6-6 combines with J gene TRBJ2-1; D call uncertain. Looked up from germline, CDR1 is MNHNY and CDR2 is SVGAGI (reference sequence). The V end lost 7 bases, the J end lost 7 bases, and 14 bases lay between the germline ends. The CDR3 runs to 13 residues.

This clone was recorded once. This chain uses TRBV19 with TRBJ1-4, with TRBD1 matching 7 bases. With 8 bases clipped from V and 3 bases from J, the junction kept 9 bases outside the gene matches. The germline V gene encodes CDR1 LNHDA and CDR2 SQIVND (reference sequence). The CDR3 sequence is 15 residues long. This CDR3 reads CASSSRDSSNEKLFF. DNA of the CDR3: TGTGCCAGTTCTAGCAGGGACAGCTCTAATGAAAAACTGTTTTTT. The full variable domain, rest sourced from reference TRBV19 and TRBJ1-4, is DGGITQSPKYLFRKEGQNVTLSCEQNLNHDAMYWYRQDPGQGLRLIYYSQIVNDFQKGDIAEGYSVSREKKESFPLTVTSAQKNPTAFYLCASSSRDSSNEKLFFGSGTQLSVL.

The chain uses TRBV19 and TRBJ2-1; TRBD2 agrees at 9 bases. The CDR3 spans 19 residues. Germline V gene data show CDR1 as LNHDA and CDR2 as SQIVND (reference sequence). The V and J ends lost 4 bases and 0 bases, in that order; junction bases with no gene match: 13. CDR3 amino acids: CASSTGLAWVSSSYNEQFF. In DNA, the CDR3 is TGTGCCAGTAGTACAGGACTAGCGTGGGTTTCCAGCTCCTACAATGAGCAGTTCTTC.

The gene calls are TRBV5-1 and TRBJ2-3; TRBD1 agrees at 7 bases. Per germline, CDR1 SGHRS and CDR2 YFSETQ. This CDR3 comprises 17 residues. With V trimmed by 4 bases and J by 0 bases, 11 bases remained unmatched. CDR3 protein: CASSLNTGTASTDTQYF. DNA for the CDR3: TGCGCCAGCAGCCTAAATACGGGGACAGCTAGCACAGATACGCAGTATTTT. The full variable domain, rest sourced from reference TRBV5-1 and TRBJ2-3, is KAGVTQTPRYLIKTRGQQVTLSCSPISGHRSVSWYQQTPGQGLQFLFEYFSETQRNKGNFPGRFSGRQFSNSRSEMNVSTLELGDSALYLCASSLNTGTASTDTQYFGPGTRLTVL.

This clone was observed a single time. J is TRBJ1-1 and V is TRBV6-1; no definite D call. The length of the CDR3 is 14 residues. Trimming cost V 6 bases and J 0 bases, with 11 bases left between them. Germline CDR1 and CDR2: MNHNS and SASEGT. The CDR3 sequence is CASRIAQMNTEAFF. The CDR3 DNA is TGTGCCAGCAGGATAGCTCAGATGAACACTGAAGCTTTCTTT.

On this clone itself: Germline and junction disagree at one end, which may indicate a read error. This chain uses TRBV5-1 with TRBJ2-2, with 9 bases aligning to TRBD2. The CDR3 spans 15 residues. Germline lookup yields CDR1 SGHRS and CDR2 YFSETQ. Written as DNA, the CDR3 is TGCGCCAGCAGCCCGTATCAAGTTACTAGCGGGCAGCTGTTTTTT. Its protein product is CASSPYQVTSGQLFF.